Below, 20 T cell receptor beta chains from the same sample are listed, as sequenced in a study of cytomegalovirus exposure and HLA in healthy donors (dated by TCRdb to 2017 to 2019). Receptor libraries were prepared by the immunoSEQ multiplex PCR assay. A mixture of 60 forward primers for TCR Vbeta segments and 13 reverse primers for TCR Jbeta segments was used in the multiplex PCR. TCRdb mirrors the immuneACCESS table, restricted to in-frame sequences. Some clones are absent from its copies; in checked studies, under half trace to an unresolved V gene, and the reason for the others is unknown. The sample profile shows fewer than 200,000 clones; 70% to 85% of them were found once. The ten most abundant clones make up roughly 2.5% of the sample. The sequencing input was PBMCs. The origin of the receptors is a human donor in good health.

CDR3 in DNA: TGTGCCAGCAGTGTCGAGACACCTTATGGCTACACCTTC. It encodes CASSVETPYGYTF. The V and J genes are TRBV2 and TRBJ1-2, with unresolved D. The CDR3 has 13 amino acids. Germline CDR1 reads SNHLY; CDR2 reads FYNNEI. Between the trimmed V and J ends, which lost 4 bases and 5 bases, there was a span of 11 bases.

CDR3 region: CASSTQAGSGNTIYF. Written as DNA, the CDR3 is TGTGCCAGCAGTACCCAGGCCGGCTCTGGAAACACCATATATTTT. The rearrangement links TRBV2 to TRBJ1-3; D not resolved. Germline CDR1 and CDR2: SNHLY and FYNNEI. V gave up 5 bases and J gave up 0 bases, with 11 bases separating them. The CDR3 totals 15 residues.

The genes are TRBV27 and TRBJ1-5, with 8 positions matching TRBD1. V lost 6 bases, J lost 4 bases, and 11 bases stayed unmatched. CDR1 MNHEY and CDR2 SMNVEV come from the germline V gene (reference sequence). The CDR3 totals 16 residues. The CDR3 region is CASSPFQDRVNQPQHF. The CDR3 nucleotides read TGTGCCAGCAGCCCATTCCAGGACAGGGTGAATCAGCCCCAGCATTTT.

CDR3 DNA sequence: TGTGCCACCGTTTCCCTCCAGGGGGCGGGGACTGAAGCTTTCTTT. Its translation is CATVSLQGAGTEAFF. V is TRBV2 and J is TRBJ1-1; 8 bases are shared with TRBD1. The CDR3 loop spans 15 amino acids. Trimming took 10 bases from V and 5 from J; bases not matched to a gene: 15. The germline CDR1 and CDR2 sequences are SNHLY and FYNNEI.

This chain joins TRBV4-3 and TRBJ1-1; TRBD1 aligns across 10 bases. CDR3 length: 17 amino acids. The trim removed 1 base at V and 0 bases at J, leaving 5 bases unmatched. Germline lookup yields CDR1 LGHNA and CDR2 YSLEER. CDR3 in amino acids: CASSQGGQGVMNTEAFF. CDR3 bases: TGCGCCAGCAGCCAAGGAGGACAGGGGGTCATGAACACTGAAGCTTTCTTT.

In DNA form, the CDR3 reads TGTGCCAGCAGTCCCCTACAGGGGGGGGACACTGAAGCTTTCTTT. This encodes CASSPLQGGDTEAFF. V usage is TRBV6-1 and J usage is TRBJ1-1; TRBD1 matches 8 bases. Germline assignment: CDR1 MNHNS and CDR2 SASEGT. This CDR3 region has 15 residues. The trim removed 5 bases at V and 3 bases at J, leaving 8 bases unmatched.

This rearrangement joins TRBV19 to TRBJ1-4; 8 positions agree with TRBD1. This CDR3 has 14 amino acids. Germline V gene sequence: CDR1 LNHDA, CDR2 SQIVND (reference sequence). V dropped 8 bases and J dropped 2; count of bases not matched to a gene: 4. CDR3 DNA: TGTGCCAGTCGACAGGGGAGGACTAATGAAAAACTGTTTTTT. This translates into CASRQGRTNEKLFF.

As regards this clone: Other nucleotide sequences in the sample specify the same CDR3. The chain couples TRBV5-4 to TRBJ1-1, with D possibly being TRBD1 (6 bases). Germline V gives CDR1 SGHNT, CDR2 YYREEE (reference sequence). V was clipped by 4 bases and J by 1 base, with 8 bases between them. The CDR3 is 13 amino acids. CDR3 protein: CASSPTGNTEAFF. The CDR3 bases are TGTGCCAGCAGCCCGACAGGGAACACTGAAGCTTTCTTT.

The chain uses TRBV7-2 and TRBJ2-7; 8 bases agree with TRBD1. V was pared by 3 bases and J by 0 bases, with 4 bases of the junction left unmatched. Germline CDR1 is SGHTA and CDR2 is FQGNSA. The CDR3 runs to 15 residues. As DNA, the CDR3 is TGTGCCAGCAGCTTGGGACAGGTCAGCTCCTACGAGCAGTACTTC. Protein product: CASSLGQVSSYEQYF.

CDR3 region: CASSENRAGGNTIYF. The CDR3 nucleotides are TGTGCCAGCAGTGAAAACAGGGCCGGAGGAAACACCATATATTTT. This chain uses TRBV2 with TRBJ1-3, with D possibly TRBD1 on 6 matching bases. CDR3 length: 15 residues. Trimming pared 2 bases from V and 4 bases from J, leaving 12 bases between. The germline V gene has CDR1 SNHLY and CDR2 FYNNEI. The full variable domain, in which reference TRBV2 and TRBJ1-3 provide the parts outside the CDR3, is EPEVTQTPSHQVTQMGQEVILRCVPISNHLYFYWYRQILGQKVEFLVSFYNNEISEKSEIFDDQFSVERPDGSNFTLKIRSTKLEDSAMYFCASSENRAGGNTIYFGEGSWLTVV.

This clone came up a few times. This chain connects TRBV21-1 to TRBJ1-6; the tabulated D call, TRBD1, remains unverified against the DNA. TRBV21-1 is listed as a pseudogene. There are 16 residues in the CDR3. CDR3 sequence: CASRETGSSYNSPLHF. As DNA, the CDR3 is TGTGCCAGCAGAGAAACAGGGAGCTCCTATAATTCACCCCTCCACTTT.

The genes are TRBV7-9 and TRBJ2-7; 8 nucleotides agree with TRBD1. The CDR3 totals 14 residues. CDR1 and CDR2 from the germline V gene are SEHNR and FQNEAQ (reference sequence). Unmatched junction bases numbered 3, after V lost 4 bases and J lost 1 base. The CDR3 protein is CASSSDRVSYEQYF. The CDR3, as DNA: TGTGCCAGCAGCTCGGACAGGGTATCCTACGAGCAGTACTTC.

CDR3 region: CASSLSVRGLDTGELFF. DNA for the CDR3: TGTGCCAGCAGCTTATCGGTCAGGGGGCTAGACACCGGGGAGCTGTTTTTT. The gene calls are TRBV11-2 and TRBJ2-2, with 8 bases aligning to TRBD1. The CDR3 is made up of 17 amino acids. J was trimmed by 3 bases and V by 2 bases; bases with no gene match: 8. Germline CDR1 reads SGHAT; CDR2 reads FQNNGV.

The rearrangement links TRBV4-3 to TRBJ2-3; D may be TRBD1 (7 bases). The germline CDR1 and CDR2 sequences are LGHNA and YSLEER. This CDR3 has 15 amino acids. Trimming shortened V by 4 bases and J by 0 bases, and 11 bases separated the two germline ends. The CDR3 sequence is CASSRTGGSTDTQYF. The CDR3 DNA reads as TGCGCCAGCAGCCGGACAGGAGGGAGCACAGATACGCAGTATTTT.

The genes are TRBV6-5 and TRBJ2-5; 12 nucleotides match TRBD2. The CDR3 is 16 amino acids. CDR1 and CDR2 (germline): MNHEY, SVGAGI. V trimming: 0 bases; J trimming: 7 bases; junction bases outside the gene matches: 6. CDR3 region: CASSYSGLAGLGTQYF. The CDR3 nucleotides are TGTGCCAGCAGTTACTCTGGACTAGCGGGGTTGGGGACCCAGTACTTC.

CDR3 sequence reads: CASGWFSNQPQHF. CDR3 DNA: TGTGCCTCGGGGTGGTTTAGCAATCAGCCCCAGCATTTT. V gene TRBV19 combines with J gene TRBJ1-5; D uncertain. From germline, CDR1 is LNHDA and CDR2 SQIVND (reference sequence). The CDR3 covers 13 residues. Trimming took 11 bases from V and 0 from J, leaving 11 bases between them.

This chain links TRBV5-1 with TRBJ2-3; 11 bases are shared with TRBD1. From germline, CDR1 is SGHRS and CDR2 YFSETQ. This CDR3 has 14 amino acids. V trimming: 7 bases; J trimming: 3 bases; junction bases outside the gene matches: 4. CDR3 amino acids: CASGTGGLTDTQYF. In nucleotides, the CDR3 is TGCGCCAGCGGGACAGGGGGATTGACAGATACGCAGTATTTT.

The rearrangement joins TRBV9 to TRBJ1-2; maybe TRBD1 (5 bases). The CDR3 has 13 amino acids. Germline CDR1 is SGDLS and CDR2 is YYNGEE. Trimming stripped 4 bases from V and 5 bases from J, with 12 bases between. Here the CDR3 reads CASSPTDTYGYTF. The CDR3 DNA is TGTGCCAGCAGCCCCACGGACACTTATGGCTACACCTTC.

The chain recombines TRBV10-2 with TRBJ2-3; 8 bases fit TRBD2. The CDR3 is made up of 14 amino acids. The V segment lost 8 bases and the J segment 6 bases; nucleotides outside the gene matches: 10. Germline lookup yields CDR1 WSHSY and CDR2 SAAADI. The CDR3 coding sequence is TGCGCCAGCCAGCCGACTAGCGTGAAGGATACGCAGTATTTT. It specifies CASQPTSVKDTQYF.

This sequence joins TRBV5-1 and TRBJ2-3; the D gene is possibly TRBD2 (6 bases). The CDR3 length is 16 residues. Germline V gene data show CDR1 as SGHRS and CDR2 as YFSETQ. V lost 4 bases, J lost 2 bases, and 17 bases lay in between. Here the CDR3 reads CASSTPGTPITDTQYF. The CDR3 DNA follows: TGCGCCAGCAGCACCCCCGGGACTCCTATCACAGATACGCAGTATTTT.